What follows describes a single T cell receptor beta chain. The antigen remains undetermined. The data belong to a study of CD8+ T cells in alopecia areata. Looking at the study overall: Those patients who were treated received oral tofacitinib, which was given at 5 to 10 mg twice daily for moderate-to-severe alopecia areata.

Extracted from the samples, RNA was reverse transcribed into cDNA to serve as the sequencing template. Produced via immunoSEQ multiplex PCR; TCRdb's table is partial and in-frame only. The repertoire consists of over 85,000 clones, with about two thirds occurring once and the leading ten covering 15% to 20%. General observations from the study: In scalp and blood during tofacitinib, many expanded lesional clones persisted.

Treatment: oral pan-JAK inhibitor, 5-10 mg twice daily. This CDR3 has 14 residues. The germline CDR1 and CDR2 sequences are LNHDA and SQIVND (reference sequence). The V and J ends lost 1 base and 4 bases respectively, with 11 bases between them. This rearrangement joins TRBV19 to TRBJ2-7; D is undetermined. The source of this sequence is a human donor with alopecia areata. The sample in question was CD8+ T cells sorted from blood, obtained at week 44, from a patient treated with tofacitinib. The DNA of the CDR3 is TGTGCCAGTAGTATAGTTGTATTCGATTACGAGCAGTACTTC. This gives the protein CASSIVVFDYEQYF.